This paragraph reports one T cell receptor beta chain. In germline, CDR1 is MDHEN, CDR2 SYDVKM. The CDR3 extends over 15 amino acids. Trimming at V came to 4 bases and at J to 5 bases, leaving 8 bases not matched to a gene. Original processing notes: Nucleated cell counts were estimated from reference gene primer amplification. Sequencing used immunoSEQ multiplex PCR; TCRdb keeps in-frame clones, though not all of them. V, J and clone size derive from that table, while D and trimming were established from the DNA sequence. There are more than 250,000 clones in the sample; under 90% occur only once, and around 7.8% lies in the top ten. This specimen comes from a study of blood T cell repertoires in COVID-19. In the study overall: The United States, Italy and Spain supplied acute and convalescent COVID-19 samples. Sources were T cells, B-cell-depleted T cells, or PBMCs; the material itself was cDNA or gDNA.

This rearrangement joins TRBV28 to TRBJ1-5; 7 nucleotides agree with TRBD1. Source material: peripheral blood. This clonotype was sampled from a human donor in a cohort sampled during active COVID-19. CDR3 DNA sequence: TGTGCCAGCAGTTCACAGGGACAGATGGATCAGCCCCAGCATTTT. This encodes CASSSQGQMDQPQHF.